The 13 T cell receptor beta chains given below trace back to one sample, sequenced in a study of blood T cell repertoires in COVID-19. Sequenced by immunoSEQ multiplex PCR; TCRdb stores in-frame clones only, minus some. The top ten hold over 3.5% of the sample, which has 330,000 or so clones, around 90% seen once. Specimen: peripheral blood. These receptor sequences come from a woman aged 55-75 years with COVID-19, enrolled during active disease.

The chain is built from TRBV5-6 and TRBJ2-2; possible D gene TRBD1, 5 bases. The CDR3 extends over 14 amino acids. V was cut by 5 bases and J by 1 base, with 9 bases left in between. CDR1 and CDR2 (germline): SGHDT, YYEEEE. The CDR3 is CASSRQLNTGELFF. Written as DNA, the CDR3 is TGTGCCAGCAGTCGACAGCTGAACACCGGGGAGCTGTTTTTT.

The chain carries TRBV12-3 or TRBV12-4 and TRBJ1-6; D is unclear. The CDR3 contains 13 residues. V was pared by 5 bases and J by 8 bases, with 10 bases between. CDR3 protein: CASSPSWYSPLHF. The CDR3 DNA is TGTGCCAGCAGTCCAAGCTGGTATTCACCCCTCCACTTT.

This clone was observed once. This chain joins TRBV5-1 and TRBJ2-7; a possible D gene is TRBD1 (6 bases). CDR3 length: 14 residues. V was trimmed by 4 bases and J by 5 bases, leaving 16 bases between them. Germline V CDR1 and CDR2: SGHRS, YFSETQ. CDR3 coding DNA: TGCGCCAGCAGCCCGGGACAACCGGGAAACGAGCAGTACTTC. Protein: CASSPGQPGNEQYF. Complete variable domain (other parts from reference TRBV5-1 and TRBJ2-7): KAGVTQTPRYLIKTRGQQVTLSCSPISGHRSVSWYQQTPGQGLQFLFEYFSETQRNKGNFPGRFSGRQFSNSRSEMNVSTLELGDSALYLCASSPGQPGNEQYFGPGTRLTVT.

This clone was counted a single time. This chain uses TRBV6-5 with TRBJ1-2; D is unclear. The CDR3 extends over 14 amino acids. CDR1 and CDR2 from the germline V gene are MNHEY and SVGAGI. The V gene lost 6 bases and the J gene lost 6 bases, with 17 bases spanning the gap. CDR3 residues: CASSRTVVFDGYTF. CDR3 nucleotide sequence: TGTGCCAGCAGCCGCACGGTGGTTTTCGATGGCTACACCTTC.

The CDR3 bases are TGCGCCAGCAGCTTGGACCTAGCGGGGATCCCACAAGAGACCCAGTACTTC. Translation: CASSLDLAGIPQETQYF. The rearrangement links TRBV5-1 to TRBJ2-5; the match to TRBD2 covers 9 bases. The CDR3 runs to 17 residues. The V gene's germline CDR1 is SGHRS and CDR2 YFSETQ. The V and J ends lost 0 bases and 2 bases, in that order; junction bases with no gene match: 8.

This chain links TRBV6-6 with TRBJ1-5; 8 bases are shared with TRBD1. The CDR3 contains 16 residues. CDR1 MNHNY and CDR2 SVGAGI come from the germline V gene (reference sequence). V shed 5 bases and J 5 bases; nucleotides not matched to a gene: 11. The CDR3 region is CASSRQGYTVDQPQHF. The CDR3 nucleotides are TGTGCCAGCAGTCGACAGGGGTATACAGTCGATCAGCCCCAGCATTTT.

This rearrangement joins TRBV27 to TRBJ1-2; no firm D call. This CDR3 is 14 amino acids long. Looked up from germline, CDR1 is MNHEY and CDR2 is SMNVEV (reference sequence). V was shortened by 5 bases and J by 4 bases, with 14 bases between the two germline ends. Written as DNA, the CDR3 is TGTGCCAGCAGTGGTGAGGGTGGTATCTATGGCTACACCTTC. It codes for CASSGEGGIYGYTF.

The V call is TRBV19, the J call TRBJ2-3; TRBD1 aligns across 8 bases. CDR3 length: 13 residues. The junction had 3 bases not matched to a gene; V was cut back by 6 bases and J by 4 bases. Per the germline V gene, CDR1 is LNHDA and CDR2 is SQIVND (reference sequence). In DNA, the CDR3 is TGTGCCAGTAGGGACAGGGCCCCAGATACGCAGTATTTT. Translating gives CASRDRAPDTQYF.

The V call is TRBV2, the J call TRBJ1-2; 12 nucleotides agree with TRBD1. With V trimmed by 7 bases and J by 2 bases, 8 bases remained unmatched. Germline values: CDR1 SNHLY, CDR2 FYNNEI. The CDR3 contains 16 residues. CDR3 residues: CASNPGQGAENYGYTF. In DNA form, the CDR3 reads TGTGCCAGCAATCCGGGACAGGGGGCAGAGAACTATGGCTACACCTTC.

The CDR3 nucleotides are TGTGCCATCAGTGAGTCCTTCTTTAGCTCTGGAAACACCATATATTTT. Protein product: CAISESFFSSGNTIYF. The chain joins TRBV10-3 to TRBJ1-3, with no clear D. The CDR3 extends over 16 amino acids. The germline gives CDR1 ENHRY, CDR2 SYGVKD. V lost 0 bases and J lost 0, with 9 bases in between.

The CDR3: CASSIGQRYGYTF. As DNA, the CDR3 is TGTGCCAGCAGTATAGGACAGCGCTATGGCTACACCTTC. The rearrangement links TRBV6-5 to TRBJ1-2; perhaps TRBD1 as D (6 bases). The CDR3 is 13 amino acids. Per the germline V gene, CDR1 is MNHEY and CDR2 is SVGAGI. V was cut by 5 bases and J by 4 bases, with 11 bases left in between.

The chain combines TRBV3-1 (or the pseudogene TRBV3-2) with TRBJ2-3, with 7 positions matching TRBD2. CDR3 length equals 17 residues. Trimming took 0 bases from V and 6 from J; bases not matched to a gene: 12. The germline V gene has CDR1 LGHDT and CDR2 YNNKEL (reference sequence). The CDR3 sequence is CASSQEAGVLLGDTQYF. CDR3 nucleotide sequence: TGTGCCAGCAGCCAAGAGGCGGGGGTGCTCCTAGGGGATACGCAGTATTTT.

The rearrangement links TRBV28 to TRBJ1-4; D remains ambiguous. Germline V CDR1 and CDR2: MDHEN, SYDVKM. The V and J ends lost 5 bases and 3 bases respectively, with 13 bases between them. The CDR3 totals 15 residues. In nucleotides, the CDR3 is TGTGCCAGCAGTCCCTGGGGAGGGTCTAATGAAAAACTGTTTTTT. This gives the protein CASSPWGGSNEKLFF.